This TCR beta chain emerged from a study of cytomegalovirus exposure and HLA in healthy donors. Comment on this clone: The antigen is not known.

The PCR employed 60 Vbeta primers together with 13 Jbeta primers. TCRdb keeps only in-frame clones here, not all; method: immunoSEQ multiplex PCR. The sample contains over 150,000 clones, 70% to 75% of which appear only once. Study-level findings and limits: Cytomegalovirus-associated TCR beta chains were listed, numbering 150 to 200.

CDR3 length: 19 amino acids. The junction had 7 bases not matched to a gene; V was cut back by 2 bases and J by 1 base. In germline, CDR1 is SGHAT, CDR2 FQDESV (reference sequence). This receptor was identified in a man aged 30-40 years in good health and CMV-seropositive. The chain carries TRBV11-1 and TRBJ2-1; 14 bases line up with TRBD2. Source material: PBMCs. The chain's CDR3 is CASSLRLAGGPASYNEQFF. The CDR3 DNA sequence: TGTGCCAGCAGCTTAAGACTAGCGGGAGGGCCGGCTTCCTACAATGAGCAGTTCTTC.